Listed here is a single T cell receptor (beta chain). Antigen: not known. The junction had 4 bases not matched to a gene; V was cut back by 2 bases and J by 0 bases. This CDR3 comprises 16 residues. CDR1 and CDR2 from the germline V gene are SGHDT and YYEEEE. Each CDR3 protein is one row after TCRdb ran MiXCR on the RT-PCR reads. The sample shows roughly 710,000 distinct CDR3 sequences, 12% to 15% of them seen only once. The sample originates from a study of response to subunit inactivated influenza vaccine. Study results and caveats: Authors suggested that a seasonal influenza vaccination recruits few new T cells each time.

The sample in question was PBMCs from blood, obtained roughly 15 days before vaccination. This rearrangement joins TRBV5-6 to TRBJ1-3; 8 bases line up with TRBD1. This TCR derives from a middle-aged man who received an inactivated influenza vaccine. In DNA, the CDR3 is TGTGCCAGCAGCTTCCGGACAGGGCGCTCTGGAAACACCATATATTTT. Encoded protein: CASSFRTGRSGNTIYF.